This T cell receptor beta chain came from a study of control samples from healthy donors and cancer patients. Profiling relied on immunoSEQ multiplex PCR, and the TCRdb table lists in-frame clones only, not all of them. The sample yields some 150,000 clones, about 90% seen once. This sequence was found in a man between 18 and 35 years old in good health. Material for sequencing was blood.

The CDR3 DNA sequence: TGTGCCAGCAGCTCTAGCGGGGGGGCCGATACGCAGTATTTT. This codes for CASSSSGGADTQYF. The chain uses TRBV5-4 and TRBJ2-3; 12 bases align to TRBD2. V trimming: 3 bases; J trimming: 6 bases; junction bases outside the gene matches: 2. Germline V lookup: CDR1 SGHNT, CDR2 YYREEE (reference sequence). There are 14 residues in the CDR3.